This passage covers 3 T cell receptor beta chains from one sample sequenced in a study of radiation and T cells in renal cell carcinoma. Time point defined: baseline pretreatment blood. The treatment was: 15 Gy SBRT to primary tumor, nephrectomy 4 weeks later. The table came from immunoSEQ multiplex PCR; TCRdb's copy has only in-frame clones and leaves some out. The sample lists around 140,000 clones; 70% to 90% were seen once. The sequenced sample was blood, obtained from a patient whose treatment included radiotherapy and nephrectomy. The receptors were sampled from a woman aged 45 to 65 with renal cell carcinoma.

This clone was seen only once. The chain combines TRBV28 with TRBJ2-7; weak D call: TRBD1 (7 bases). Germline V gives CDR1 MDHEN, CDR2 SYDVKM. Trimming removed 7 bases from V and 4 bases from J, with 14 bases in between. CDR3 length equals 13 residues. As DNA, the CDR3 is TGTGCCAGCACCGCCGGGGGACAGTACGAGCAGTACTTC. The encoded protein is CASTAGGQYEQYF.

This chain links TRBV5-3 with TRBJ1-1, with D hard to call. TRBV5-3 is given ORF status, its function remaining uncertain. The CDR3 length is 14 residues. The V and J ends lost 0 bases and 1 base respectively, with 7 bases between them. Here the CDR3 reads CARSLEAWNTEAFF. The CDR3 bases are TGTGCCAGAAGCTTGGAAGCGTGGAACACTGAAGCTTTCTTT.

V usage is TRBV19 and J usage is TRBJ1-2; D call uncertain. The CDR3 covers 13 residues. V lost 11 bases and J lost 2, with 15 bases in between. In germline, CDR1 is LNHDA, CDR2 SQIVND (reference sequence). CDR3 DNA sequence: TGTGCCTTTAACAGCTTCCAAAACTATGGCTACACCTTC. Protein product: CAFNSFQNYGYTF.